This TCR beta chain was sequenced during a study of blood T cell repertoires in COVID-19. Overall study: The analysed material was cDNA or gDNA that came from T cells, B-cell-depleted T cells, or PBMCs.

This clone showed up just once. The assay was immunoSEQ multiplex PCR, and TCRdb's table has in-frame clones only and misses some. The repertoire has approximately 300,000 clones, roughly 83% of them found once; the top ten carry approximately 1.5%. Germline values: CDR1 SGHNT, CDR2 YENEEA. The CDR3 spans 13 residues. V lost 8 bases to trimming and J lost 9 bases; unmatched junction nucleotides: 9. The chain carries TRBV11-3 and TRBJ2-1, with 8 positions matching TRBD1. This TCR was recovered from a woman aged 50 to 65 with acute or convalescent COVID-19. Sequenced material: peripheral blood. The CDR3 here is CASGKDRVTEQFF. The CDR3 bases are TGTGCCAGCGGAAAGGACAGGGTGACTGAGCAGTTCTTC.